This entry features one T cell receptor (beta chain) sequence. Antigen specificity is unknown. The V gene end was trimmed by 5 bases and the J gene end by 10 bases; junction bases not matched to a gene: 13. CDR3 size: 15 residues. These data are taken from a study of T cell repertoires in cytomegalovirus infection. Broader study findings: HLA-C-restricted, CMV-specific TCR beta clonotypes were dominant ex vivo.

From the reads, TCRdb called clonotypes with MiXCR, one entry per CDR3 protein. The sample holds 550,000 to 850,000 distinct CDR3 sequences, around a third seen once. This clonotype was obtained from a human donor in good health (CMV status not recorded). Some clones in this sample may be carry-over from other donors' samples. The J gene is TRBJ1-4, the V gene TRBV12-3 or TRBV12-4; 7 nucleotides match TRBD1. The material sequenced was cultured PBMCs, taken from culture after CMV antigen stimulation. CDR3 DNA sequence: TGTGCCAGCAGTATCCTCGACAGGGTCTTGGGAAAACTGTTTTTT. Translation gives CASSILDRVLGKLFF.